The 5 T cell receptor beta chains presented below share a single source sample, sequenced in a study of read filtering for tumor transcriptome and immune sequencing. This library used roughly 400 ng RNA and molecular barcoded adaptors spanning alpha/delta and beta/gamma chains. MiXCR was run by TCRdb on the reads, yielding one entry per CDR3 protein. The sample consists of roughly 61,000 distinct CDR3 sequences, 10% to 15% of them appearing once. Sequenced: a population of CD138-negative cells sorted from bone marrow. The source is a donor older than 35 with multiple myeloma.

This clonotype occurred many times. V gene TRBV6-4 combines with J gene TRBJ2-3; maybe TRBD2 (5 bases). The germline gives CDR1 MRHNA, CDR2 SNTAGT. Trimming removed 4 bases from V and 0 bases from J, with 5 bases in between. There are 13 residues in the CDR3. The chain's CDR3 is CASSGLSTDTQYF. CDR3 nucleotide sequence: TGTGCCAGCAGTGGACTAAGCACAGATACGCAGTATTTT.

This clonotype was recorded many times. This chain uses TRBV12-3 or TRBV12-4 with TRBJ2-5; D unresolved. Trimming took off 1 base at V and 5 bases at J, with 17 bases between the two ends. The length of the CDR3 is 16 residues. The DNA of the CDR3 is TGTGCCAGCAGTTTAGTTTATGTTACGAGGTCGGAGACCCAGTACTTC. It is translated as CASSLVYVTRSETQYF.

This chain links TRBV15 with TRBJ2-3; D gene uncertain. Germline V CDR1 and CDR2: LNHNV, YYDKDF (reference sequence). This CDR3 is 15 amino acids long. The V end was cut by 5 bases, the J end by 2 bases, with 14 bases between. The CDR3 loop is CATSPRTLTTDTQYF. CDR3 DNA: TGTGCCACCAGCCCTCGGACCCTAACCACAGATACGCAGTATTTT.

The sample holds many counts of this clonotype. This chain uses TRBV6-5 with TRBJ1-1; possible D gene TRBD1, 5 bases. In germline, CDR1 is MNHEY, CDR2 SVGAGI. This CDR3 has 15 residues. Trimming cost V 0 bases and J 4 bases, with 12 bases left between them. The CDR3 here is CASSYSIRAGTEAFF. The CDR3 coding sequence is TGTGCCAGCAGTTACTCGATCAGGGCGGGCACTGAAGCTTTCTTT.

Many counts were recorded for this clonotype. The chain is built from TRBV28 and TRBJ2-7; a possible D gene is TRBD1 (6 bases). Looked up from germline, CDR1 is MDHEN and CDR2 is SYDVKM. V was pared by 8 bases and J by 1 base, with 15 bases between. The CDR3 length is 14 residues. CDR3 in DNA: TGTGCCAGCCGCGCCCAACAGGGTTCCTACGAGCAGTACTTC. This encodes CASRAQQGSYEQYF.